The 3 T cell receptor beta chains reported below all come from one sample, sequenced in a study of cytomegalovirus exposure and HLA in healthy donors. With 60 Vbeta and 13 Jbeta primers, the PCR was carried out. Repertoires were generated with immunoSEQ multiplex PCR, while TCRdb's copy carries only in-frame clones and drops some. The sample carries about 130,000 clones, 70% to 85% recorded once. The sequencing input was PBMCs. All receptors come from a male donor in good health and CMV-seropositive.

The chain recombines TRBV5-5 with TRBJ1-5, with TRBD1 as a possible D gene (5 bases). Germline CDR1 and CDR2: SGHKS and YYEKEE (reference sequence). V lost 3 bases, J lost 8 bases, and 15 bases lay in between. This CDR3 is built from 14 residues. The CDR3 spells CASSSSGILEPQHF. CDR3 DNA: TGTGCCAGCAGCTCATCAGGGATTCTGGAGCCCCAGCATTTT.

The chain carries TRBV18 and TRBJ1-3; D uncertain. CDR1 KGHSH and CDR2 LQKENI come from the germline V gene. This CDR3 is 15 amino acids long. Between the trimmed V and J ends, which lost 3 bases and 6 bases, there was a span of 15 bases. DNA for the CDR3: TGTGCCAGCTCACCGATAGCTGTTGCTTCAAACACCATATATTTT. Translated, it gives CASSPIAVASNTIYF.

For the CDR3, the DNA is TGTGCCAGCAGTCAGGGGTCGCACTACGAGCAGTACTTC. It specifies CASSQGSHYEQYF. The chain has TRBV6-5 and TRBJ2-7, with D possibly being TRBD1 (6 bases). V lost 5 bases to trimming and J lost 3 bases, with 11 bases between them. The CDR3 covers 13 residues. Germline CDR1 is MNHEY and CDR2 is SVGAGI.